These 8 T cell receptor beta chains share one sample of origin, sequenced in a study of blood T cell repertoires in COVID-19. Some clones are missing from TCRdb's copy, which holds only in-frame ones; the method was immunoSEQ multiplex PCR. This sample yields about 140,000 clones, of which 75% to 85% are seen a single time; about 4% belongs to the top ten. The sequencing input was peripheral blood. The receptor set was obtained from a woman older than 75 with acute or convalescent COVID-19.

CDR3 DNA: TGTGCCAGCAGCCCCGACGGAGGCGGGGAGCTGTTTTTT. Its translation is CASSPDGGGELFF. V and J are TRBV11-3 and TRBJ2-2, with a possible D match to TRBD2 (5 bases). From germline, CDR1 is SGHNT and CDR2 YENEEA. The V and J ends lost 5 bases and 7 bases respectively, with 11 bases between them. The CDR3 sequence is 13 residues long.

The chain employs TRBV27 and TRBJ2-7; 10 bases are a match to TRBD2. V shed 2 bases, J shed 2 bases, and the junction held 9 bases outside the gene matches. Looked up from germline, CDR1 is MNHEY and CDR2 is SMNVEV (reference sequence). The CDR3 extends over 17 amino acids. This chain's CDR3 is CASSLLAGAGGAYEQYF. The CDR3 bases are TGTGCCAGCAGTTTACTAGCGGGAGCTGGTGGAGCCTACGAGCAGTACTTC.

The chain couples TRBV5-6 to TRBJ1-2; D gene ambiguous. Looked up from germline, CDR1 is SGHDT and CDR2 is YYEEEE. The CDR3 covers 16 residues. The V and J ends lost 0 bases and 3 bases respectively, with 15 bases between them. The CDR3 sequence is CASSLEDGSPYYGYTF. CDR3 DNA sequence: TGTGCCAGCAGCTTGGAAGACGGGTCCCCCTACTATGGCTACACCTTC. Complete variable domain (other parts from reference TRBV5-6 and TRBJ1-2): DAGVTQSPTHLIKTRGQQVTLRCSPKSGHDTVSWYQQALGQGPQFIFQYYEEEERQRGNFPDRFSGHQFPNYSSELNVNALLLGDSALYLCASSLEDGSPYYGYTFGSGTRLTVV.

The table lists this clone with a few counts. The chain has TRBV5-5 and TRBJ1-4; D is unresolved. CDR1 SGHKS and CDR2 YYEKEE come from the germline V gene (reference sequence). The CDR3 has 12 amino acids. Trimming took off 2 bases at V and 8 bases at J, with 7 bases between the two ends. CDR3 sequence reads: CASSLVAEKLFF. The CDR3 DNA sequence: TGTGCCAGCAGCTTAGTAGCAGAAAAACTGTTTTTT.

The rearrangement links TRBV6-5 to TRBJ1-2, with D tentatively TRBD1 (6 bases). CDR3 size: 13 residues. Trimming pared 6 bases from V and 8 bases from J, leaving 16 bases between. Germline assignment: CDR1 MNHEY and CDR2 SVGAGI. The chain's CDR3 is CASSAQGQGGYTF. The CDR3 nucleotides are TGTGCCAGCAGCGCACAGGGTCAGGGGGGCTACACCTTC.

This sequence joins TRBV28 and TRBJ1-2; 7 bases are shared with TRBD1. Trimming took 7 bases from V and 2 from J; bases not matched to a gene: 7. Germline CDR1 reads MDHEN; CDR2 reads SYDVKM. This CDR3 has 14 amino acids. CDR3 amino acids: CASTEGARNYGYTF. The CDR3 coding sequence is TGTGCCAGCACCGAGGGGGCGCGGAACTATGGCTACACCTTC.

Here the CDR3 reads CASSDLTGRETQYF. CDR3 nucleotide sequence: TGTGCCAGCAGTGACCTGACAGGCCGAGAGACCCAGTACTTC. This chain connects TRBV2 to TRBJ2-5, with a weak D call TRBD1 (6 bases). Trimming removed 3 bases at V and 4 bases at J, with 12 bases between. Germline CDR1 reads SNHLY; CDR2 reads FYNNEI. The CDR3 runs to 14 residues.

This chain uses TRBV29-1 with TRBJ1-1; 8 bases are shared with TRBD1. J lost 6 bases, V lost 7 bases, and 10 bases had no gene match. Germline CDR1 SQVTM, CDR2 ANQGSEA. The CDR3 sequence is 13 residues long. CDR3 DNA sequence: TGCAGCGCCCAATCTACAGGGGGAGCTGAAGCTTTCTTT. Its protein product is CSAQSTGGAEAFF.